The entry below gives a single T cell receptor beta chain sequence along with its context. Its antigen remains unknown. V lost 5 bases and J lost 8, with 12 bases in between. The germline V gene encodes CDR1 SGHTA and CDR2 FQGNSA. The CDR3 is 13 amino acids. The data derive from a study of T cell responses to AZD1222 COVID-19 vaccine. General study results and limits: Clonal diversity was possibly underestimated; the donors were predominantly white British and more often female. Within unmutated variant regions lay the reported targets of nearly half of spike-specific TCRs.

Clones were sequenced by immunoSEQ multiplex PCR, and TCRdb holds only the in-frame ones, with some missing. The sample lists around 130,000 clones, roughly 89% occurring once. Sequences were derived from peripheral blood, sampled 28 days after the second dose of the MenACWY control vaccine. The clonotype originates from an adult who received the MenACWY meningococcal vaccine as a control. V and J are TRBV7-2 and TRBJ1-4; no reliable D call. CDR3 sequence (DNA): TGTGCCAGCAGCGGACTCACGGACGAAAAACTGTTTTTT. Translated: CASSGLTDEKLFF.